This TCR beta chain was sequenced in a study of human T cells and chemical hapten exposure. Across the study: Investigators sensitized about 2 cm by about 2 cm of upper inner arm skin with 2% DPC.

This clonotype was detected many times. Its antigen is unknown. V was trimmed by 7 bases and J by 3 bases, leaving 12 bases between them. CDR3 length: 14 amino acids. Germline lookup yields CDR1 SNHLY and CDR2 FYNNEI. Indicated time point: patch test 1, 2 weeks after DPC sensitization. Described treatment: therapeutic diphenylcyclopropenone sensitization with weekly scalp DPC. The template was total RNA from unfractionated whole blood. Findings and caveats of the study: The donors suffered from alopecia, so their immune response may not match that of healthy people.

Separate cDNA molecules received unique molecular identifiers, which the library attached to them. Using its own MiXCR run on the RACE reads, TCRdb lists one record per CDR3 protein. The sample carries fewer than 50,000 distinct CDR3 sequences, just under 4% recorded once. The sample here was whole blood, taken in connection with sensitization to the hapten diphenylcyclopropenone (DPC). The clonotype comes from a middle-aged man with alopecia areata. Some clones in this sample may be carry-over from other donors' samples. This chain joins TRBV2 and TRBJ2-2; the D gene is possibly TRBD2 (7 bases). CDR3 nucleotide sequence: TGTGCCAGCAACGAGGGGGGGTACACCGGGGAGCTGTTTTTT. It is translated as CASNEGGYTGELFF. The full variable domain, its missing parts supplied by reference TRBV2 and TRBJ2-2, is EPEVTQTPSHQVTQMGQEVILRCVPISNHLYFYWYRQILGQKVEFLVSFYNNEISEKSEIFDDQFSVERPDGSNFTLKIRSTKLEDSAMYFCASNEGGYTGELFFGEGSRLTVL.